This T cell receptor (beta chain) came from a study of vaccination and CD4 T cells after COVID-19. Study in general: Investigators took post-vaccine samples a median 72 days after dose two, within a range of 14 to 241.

Cultured CD4+ T cell DNA was sequenced using the Oncomine TCR Beta short-read assay. Using its own MiXCR run on the PCR reads, TCRdb lists one record per CDR3 protein. The table shows about 24,000 distinct CDR3 sequences, with under 50% occurring only once. On this clonotype itself: The antigen is not known.

Trimming removed 4 bases at V and 6 bases at J, with 19 bases between. The CDR3 has 15 residues. Per germline, CDR1 LNHNV and CDR2 YYDKDF (reference sequence). As for time point: late sampling 161 to 241 days after vaccination in three convalescent patients. Stated treatment: roughly nine-day PBMC culture with coronavirus spike peptide pools or control peptides (ViraFEST assay). In the ViraFEST assay, peptide-pool expansion preceded TCR sequencing of expanded clonotypes. This rearrangement joins TRBV15 to TRBJ2-7; tentative D call: TRBD2 (5 bases). Material: CD4+ T cells from blood, cultured in vitro, obtained about 7 months after SARS-CoV-2 vaccination. This TCR derives from a human donor who had recovered from COVID-19. The CDR3 loop reads CATSKWGRDEGEQYF. The CDR3 DNA reads TGTGCCACCAGCAAATGGGGTAGGGATGAGGGCGAGCAGTACTTC.